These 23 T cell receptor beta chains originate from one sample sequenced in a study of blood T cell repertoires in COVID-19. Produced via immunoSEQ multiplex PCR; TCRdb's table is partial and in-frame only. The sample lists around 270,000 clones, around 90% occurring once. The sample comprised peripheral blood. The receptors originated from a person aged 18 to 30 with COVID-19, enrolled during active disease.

The CDR3 DNA reads TGTGCTAGTGGGACAGGGGTTTCTGGAAACACCATATATTTT. Its protein is CASGTGVSGNTIYF. The genes are TRBV12-5 and TRBJ1-3, with 8 bases fitting TRBD1. This CDR3 region has 14 residues. From germline, CDR1 is LGHNT and CDR2 FRNRAP. The V and J ends lost 6 bases and 1 base, in that order; junction bases with no gene match: 2.

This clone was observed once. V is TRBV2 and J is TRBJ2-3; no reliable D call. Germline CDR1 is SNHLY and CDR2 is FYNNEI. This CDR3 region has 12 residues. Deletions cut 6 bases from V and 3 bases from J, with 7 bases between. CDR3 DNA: TGTGCCAGCAGACTCCTTACAGATACGCAGTATTTT. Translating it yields CASRLLTDTQYF.

CDR3 coding DNA: TGTGCCAGCAGGCAGGGGGCGGGTGAGACCCAGTACTTC. Protein sequence: CASRQGAGETQYF. The V call is TRBV19, the J call TRBJ2-5; TRBD1 agrees at 8 bases. Germline-derived CDR1 and CDR2 are LNHDA and SQIVND (reference sequence). The CDR3 contains 13 residues. Trimming at V came to 9 bases and at J to 5 bases, leaving 8 bases not matched to a gene.

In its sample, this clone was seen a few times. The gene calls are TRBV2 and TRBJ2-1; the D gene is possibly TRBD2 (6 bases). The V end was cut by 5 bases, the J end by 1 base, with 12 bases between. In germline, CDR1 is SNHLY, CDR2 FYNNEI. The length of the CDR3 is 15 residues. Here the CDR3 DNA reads TGTGCCAGCAGTTCGACTAGTCGGTCCTACAATGAGCAGTTCTTC. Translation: CASSSTSRSYNEQFF.

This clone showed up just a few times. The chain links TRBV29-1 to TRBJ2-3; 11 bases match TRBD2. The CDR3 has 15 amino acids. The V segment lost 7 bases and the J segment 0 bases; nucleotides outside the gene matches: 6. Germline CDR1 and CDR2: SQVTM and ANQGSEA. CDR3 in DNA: TGCAGCGCAGGGACTAGCGGAACTAGCACAGATACGCAGTATTTT. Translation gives CSAGTSGTSTDTQYF.

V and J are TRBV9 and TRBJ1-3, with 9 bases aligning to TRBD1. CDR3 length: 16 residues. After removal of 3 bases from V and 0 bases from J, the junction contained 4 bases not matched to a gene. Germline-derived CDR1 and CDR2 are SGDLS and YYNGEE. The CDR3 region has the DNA TGTGCCAGCAGCGGGGGGACAGGGAGCTCTGGAAACACCATATATTTT. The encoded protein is CASSGGTGSSGNTIYF.

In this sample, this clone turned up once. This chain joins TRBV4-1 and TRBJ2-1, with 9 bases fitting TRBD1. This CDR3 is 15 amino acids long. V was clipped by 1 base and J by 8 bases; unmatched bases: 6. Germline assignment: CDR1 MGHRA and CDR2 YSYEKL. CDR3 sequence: CASSQAGTGLDEQFF. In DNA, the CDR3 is TGCGCCAGCAGCCAAGCCGGGACAGGGCTTGATGAGCAGTTCTTC.

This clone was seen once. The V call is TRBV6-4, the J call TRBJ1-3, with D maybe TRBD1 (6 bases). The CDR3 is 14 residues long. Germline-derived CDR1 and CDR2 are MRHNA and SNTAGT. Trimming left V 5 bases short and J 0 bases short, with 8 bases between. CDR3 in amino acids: CASSPDSSGNTIYF. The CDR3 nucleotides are TGTGCCAGCAGTCCGGACAGCTCTGGAAACACCATATATTTT.

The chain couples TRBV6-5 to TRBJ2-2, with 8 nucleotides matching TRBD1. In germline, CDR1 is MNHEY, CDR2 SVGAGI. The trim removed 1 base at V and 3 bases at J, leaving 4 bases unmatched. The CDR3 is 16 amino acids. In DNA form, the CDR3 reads TGTGCCAGCAGTTACTACGGGACAGGCGACACCGGGGAGCTGTTTTTT. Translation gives CASSYYGTGDTGELFF.

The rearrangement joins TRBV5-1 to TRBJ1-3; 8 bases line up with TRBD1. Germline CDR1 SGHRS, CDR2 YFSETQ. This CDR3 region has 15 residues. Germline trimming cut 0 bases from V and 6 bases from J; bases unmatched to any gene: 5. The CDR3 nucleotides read TGCGCCAGCAGCTTGGACCCGGACAGGGAAAACACCATATATTTT. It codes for CASSLDPDRENTIYF.

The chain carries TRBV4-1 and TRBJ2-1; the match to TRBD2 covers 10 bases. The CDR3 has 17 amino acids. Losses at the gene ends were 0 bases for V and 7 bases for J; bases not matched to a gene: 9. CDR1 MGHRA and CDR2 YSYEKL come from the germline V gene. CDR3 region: CASSQESPSGSLNEQFF. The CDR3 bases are TGCGCCAGCAGCCAAGAGTCCCCTAGCGGGAGTTTAAATGAGCAGTTCTTC.

CDR3: CAISDQGANTEAFF. The CDR3 bases are TGTGCCATCAGTGACCAGGGGGCGAACACTGAAGCTTTCTTT. The V and J genes are TRBV10-3 and TRBJ1-1; 8 bases agree with TRBD1. Unmatched junction bases numbered 1, after V lost 3 bases and J lost 1 base. CDR1 and CDR2 from the germline V gene are ENHRY and SYGVKD. This CDR3 comprises 14 residues.

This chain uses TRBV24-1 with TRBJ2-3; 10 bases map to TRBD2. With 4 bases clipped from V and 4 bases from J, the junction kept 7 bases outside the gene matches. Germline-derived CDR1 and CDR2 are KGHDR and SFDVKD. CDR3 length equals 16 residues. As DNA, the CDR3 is TGTGCCACCAGTGACTACACTAGCGGGACCCCAGATACGCAGTATTTT. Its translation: CATSDYTSGTPDTQYF.

CDR3 protein: CASSLAQGDFYEQYF. In nucleotides, the CDR3 is TGTGCCAGCAGCTTAGCGCAGGGCGACTTCTACGAGCAGTACTTC. The chain combines TRBV7-8 with TRBJ2-7; D is perhaps TRBD1 (5 bases). This CDR3 spans 15 amino acids. V was clipped by 0 bases and J by 3 bases, with 12 bases between them. The germline V gene has CDR1 SGHVS and CDR2 FQNEAQ.

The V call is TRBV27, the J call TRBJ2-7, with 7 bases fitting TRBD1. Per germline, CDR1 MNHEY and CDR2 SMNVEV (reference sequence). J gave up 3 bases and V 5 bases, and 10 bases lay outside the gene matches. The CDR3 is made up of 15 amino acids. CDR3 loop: CASSQTGKGIYEQYF. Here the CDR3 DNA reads TGTGCCAGCAGTCAGACAGGGAAGGGGATCTACGAGCAGTACTTC.

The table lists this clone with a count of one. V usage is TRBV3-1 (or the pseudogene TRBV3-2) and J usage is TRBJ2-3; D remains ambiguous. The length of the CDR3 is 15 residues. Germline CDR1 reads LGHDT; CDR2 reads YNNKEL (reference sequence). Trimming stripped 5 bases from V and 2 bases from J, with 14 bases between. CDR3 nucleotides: TGTGCCAGCAGCTCGATGAGGCTAGTCACAGATACGCAGTATTTT. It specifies CASSSMRLVTDTQYF.

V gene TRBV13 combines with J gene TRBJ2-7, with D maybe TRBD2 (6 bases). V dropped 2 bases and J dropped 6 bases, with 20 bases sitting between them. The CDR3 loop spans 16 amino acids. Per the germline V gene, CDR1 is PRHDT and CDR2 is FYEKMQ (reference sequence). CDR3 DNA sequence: TGTGCCAGCAGCTTATCAATGGCAGGAGGGAACCCCGAGCAGTACTTC. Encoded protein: CASSLSMAGGNPEQYF.

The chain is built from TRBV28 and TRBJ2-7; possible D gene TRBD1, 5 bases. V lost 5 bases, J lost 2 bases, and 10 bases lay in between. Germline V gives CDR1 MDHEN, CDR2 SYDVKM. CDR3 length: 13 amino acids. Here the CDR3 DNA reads TGTGCCAGCAGTAGACAGTACACCTACGAGCAGTACTTC. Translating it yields CASSRQYTYEQYF.

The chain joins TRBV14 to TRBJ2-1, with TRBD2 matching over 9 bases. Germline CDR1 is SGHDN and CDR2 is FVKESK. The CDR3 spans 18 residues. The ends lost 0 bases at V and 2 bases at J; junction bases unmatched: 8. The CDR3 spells CASSQDFLAGRAYNEQFF. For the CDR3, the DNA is TGTGCCAGCAGCCAAGATTTTCTAGCGGGACGTGCCTACAATGAGCAGTTCTTC.

The CDR3 nucleotides are TGTGCCAGCAGCGGAACTAGCGGGATTGGCTATGAGCAGTTCTTC. Translated: CASSGTSGIGYEQFF. This chain joins TRBV7-2 and TRBJ2-1, with 10 bases that match TRBD2. V lost 5 bases and J lost 8; bases outside the gene matches: 9. Germline lookup yields CDR1 SGHTA and CDR2 FQGNSA. The CDR3 contains 15 residues.

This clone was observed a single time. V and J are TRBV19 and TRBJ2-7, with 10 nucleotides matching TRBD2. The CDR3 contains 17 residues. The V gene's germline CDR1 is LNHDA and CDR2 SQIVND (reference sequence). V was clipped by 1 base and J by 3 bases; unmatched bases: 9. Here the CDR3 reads CASSIGFFGTSVYEQYF. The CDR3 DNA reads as TGTGCCAGTAGTATAGGTTTTTTCGGGACTAGCGTCTACGAGCAGTACTTC.

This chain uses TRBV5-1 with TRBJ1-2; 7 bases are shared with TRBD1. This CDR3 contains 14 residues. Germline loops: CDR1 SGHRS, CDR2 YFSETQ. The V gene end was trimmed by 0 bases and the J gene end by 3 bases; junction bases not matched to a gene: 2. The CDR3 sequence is CASSLATGDYGYTF. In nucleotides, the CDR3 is TGCGCCAGCAGCTTGGCAACAGGGGACTATGGCTACACCTTC.

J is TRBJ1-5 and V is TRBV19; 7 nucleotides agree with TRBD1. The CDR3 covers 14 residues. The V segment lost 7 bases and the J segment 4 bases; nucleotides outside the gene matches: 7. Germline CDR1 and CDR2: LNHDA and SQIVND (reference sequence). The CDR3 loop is CASNLGQPNQPQHF. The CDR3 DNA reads TGTGCCAGTAACTTGGGACAGCCTAATCAGCCCCAGCATTTT. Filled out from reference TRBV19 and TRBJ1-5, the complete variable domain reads DGGITQSPKYLFRKEGQNVTLSCEQNLNHDAMYWYRQDPGQGLRLIYYSQIVNDFQKGDIAEGYSVSREKKESFPLTVTSAQKNPTAFYLCASNLGQPNQPQHFGDGTRLSIL.